These T cell receptor beta chains were read from a single sample in a study of CD4+ T cells in melanoma. Produced via immunoSEQ multiplex PCR; TCRdb's table is partial and in-frame only. The sample holds more than 7,000 clones, 60% to 75% seen once. Sequenced: cells from a culture (not recorded whether cultured in vitro). Receptor source: a human donor with melanoma. CDR3s include the opening cysteine and the closing phenylalanine or tryptophan. The D gene is left open where the match is weak. A clone size is listed for some rows: how often the clone was seen (once, few, many), or a class if it is expanded.

CDR3: CASSLPSRGVGYNEQFF; DNA: TGTGCCAGCAGCTTGCCCTCCAGGGGGGTCGGCTACAATGAGCAGTTCTTC; size: -; D: -; V: TRBV5-4; J: TRBJ2-1
CDR3: CASSLERTGTDTQYF; DNA: TGCGCCAGCAGCTTGGAGCGGACCGGCACAGATACGCAGTATTTT; size: -; D: -; V: TRBV5-1; J: TRBJ2-3
CDR3: CASSYSRTGGTEAFF; DNA: TGTGCCAGCAGTTACTCCCGGACTGGGGGCACTGAAGCTTTCTTT; size: -; D: -; V: TRBV6-5; J: TRBJ1-1
CDR3: CASSRTGHRSGNTIYF; DNA: TGTGCCAGCTCCCGAACGGGACACCGCTCTGGAAACACCATATATTTT; size: -; D: -; V: TRBV18; J: TRBJ1-3
CDR3: CASSFRDRQETQYF; DNA: TGCGCCAGCAGCTTCCGGGACAGACAAGAGACCCAGTACTTC; size: -; D: TRBD1; V: TRBV5-1; J: TRBJ2-5
CDR3: CASRPTGTFNEQFF; DNA: TGTGCCAGCAGACCTACCGGGACTTTTAATGAGCAGTTCTTC; size: -; D: -; V: TRBV6-9; J: TRBJ2-1
CDR3: CASSRGNGNTGELFF; DNA: TGCGCCAGCAGTCGGGGGAACGGGAACACCGGGGAGCTGTTTTTT; size: -; D: -; V: TRBV5-1; J: TRBJ2-2
CDR3: CASRVRASDTQYF; DNA: TGTGCCAGCAGAGTCCGGGCATCAGATACGCAGTATTTT; size: -; D: -; V: TRBV7-9; J: TRBJ2-3
CDR3: CASSLEISNQPQHF; DNA: TGTGCCAGCAGCTTAGAGATTAGCAATCAGCCCCAGCATTTT; size: -; D: -; V: TRBV11-3; J: TRBJ1-5
CDR3: CATIDRGNEQFF; DNA: TGTGCCACTATAGACAGGGGGAATGAGCAGTTCTTC; size: once; D: TRBD1; V: TRBV19; J: TRBJ2-1
CDR3: CASSEKGQGSNQPQHF; DNA: TGTGCCAGCAGTGAAAAAGGACAGGGGAGCAATCAGCCCCAGCATTTT; size: -; D: TRBD1; V: TRBV6-1; J: TRBJ1-5
CDR3: CASRRLESSYNSPLHF; DNA: TGTGCCAGCAGGCGACTGGAGAGCTCCTATAATTCACCCCTCCACTTT; size: -; D: -; V: TRBV27; J: TRBJ1-6
CDR3: CAWSVRTYEQYF; DNA: TGTGCCTGGAGTGTACGAACCTACGAGCAGTACTTC; size: few; D: -; V: TRBV30; J: TRBJ2-7
CDR3: CASNDRDGSSPLHF; DNA: TGTGCCAGCAATGACAGGGACGGCAGCTCACCCCTCCACTTT; size: -; D: TRBD1; V: TRBV11-2; J: TRBJ1-6
CDR3: CSVAEGAEAFF; DNA: TGCAGCGTGGCCGAAGGGGCAGAAGCTTTCTTT; size: -; D: -; V: TRBV29-1; J: TRBJ1-1
CDR3: CASSYVSNTEAFF; DNA: TGTGCCAGCAGTTACGTTTCAAACACTGAAGCTTTCTTT; size: -; D: -; V: TRBV6-5; J: TRBJ1-1
CDR3: CASTRQKGEKLFF; DNA: TGTGCCAGCACAAGACAGAAGGGCGAAAAACTGTTTTTT; size: -; D: -; V: TRBV25-1; J: TRBJ1-4
CDR3: CSVRKQGTNSPLHF; DNA: TGCAGCGTCCGTAAACAGGGGACAAATTCACCCCTCCACTTT; size: few; D: TRBD1; V: TRBV29-1; J: TRBJ1-6
CDR3: CASSGAYGRRNTIYF; DNA: TGTGCCAGCAGCGGGGCTTACGGACGCAGAAACACCATATATTTT; size: -; D: -; V: TRBV7-8; J: TRBJ1-3
CDR3: CASTQTQNTIYF; DNA: TGTGCCAGCACCCAAACCCAAAACACCATATATTTT; size: few; D: -; V: TRBV11-2; J: TRBJ1-3
CDR3: CATSGGQGAFTGELFF; DNA: TGTGCCACCAGCGGCGGACAGGGCGCGTTCACCGGGGAGCTGTTTTTT; size: few; D: TRBD1; V: TRBV15; J: TRBJ2-2
CDR3: CASSSAGGSGYTF; DNA: TGTGCCAGCAGCTCAGCGGGGGGCAGTGGCTACACCTTC; size: -; D: -; V: TRBV5-4; J: TRBJ1-2
CDR3: CASRAGLRSAQHF; DNA: TGTGCCAGTAGGGCCGGGTTGCGGTCAGCCCAGCATTTT; size: -; D: -; V: TRBV19; J: TRBJ1-5
CDR3: CSVGEGLNTEAFF; DNA: TGCAGCGTTGGGGAGGGCCTGAACACTGAAGCTTTCTTT; size: few; D: -; V: TRBV29-1; J: TRBJ1-1
CDR3: CASSQAIYTGPGTEAFF; DNA: TGTGCCAGCAGCCAAGCAATCTATACAGGGCCGGGCACTGAAGCTTTCTTT; size: -; D: -; V: TRBV14; J: TRBJ1-1
CDR3: CASVAFRMAPLHF; DNA: TGCGCCAGCGTCGCCTTTCGCATGGCACCCCTCCACTTT; size: -; D: -; V: TRBV10-2; J: TRBJ1-6
CDR3: CASHRRGQGYQPQHF; DNA: TGTGCCAGCCATCGACGGGGGCAGGGTTATCAGCCCCAGCATTTT; size: -; D: -; V: TRBV19; J: TRBJ1-5
CDR3: CASSPSDDTQYF; DNA: TGTGCCAGCAGTCCTAGCGACGATACGCAGTATTTT; size: -; D: -; V: TRBV2; J: TRBJ2-3
CDR3: CASSEELAGGDTQYF; DNA: TGTGCCAGCAGTGAAGAACTAGCGGGGGGAGATACGCAGTATTTT; size: -; D: TRBD2; V: TRBV2; J: TRBJ2-3
CDR3: CASASSKTQYF; DNA: TGTGCCAGCGCATCCAGCAAGACCCAGTACTTC; size: -; D: -; V: TRBV11-2; J: TRBJ2-5
CDR3: CASSLAGGRSGNTIYF; DNA: TGTGCCAGCAGCCTTGCCGGGGGTCGCTCTGGAAACACCATATATTTT; size: -; D: -; V: TRBV9; J: TRBJ1-3
CDR3: CASSRTSRPSTDTQYF; DNA: TGCGCCAGCAGCCGTACTAGTAGGCCTAGCACAGATACGCAGTATTTT; size: -; D: -; V: TRBV4-1; J: TRBJ2-3
CDR3: CASSYDYEQYF; DNA: TGTGCCAGCAGTTATGACTACGAGCAGTACTTC; size: -; D: -; V: TRBV2; J: TRBJ2-7
CDR3: CASSLGARGITEAFF; DNA: TGTGCCAGCAGCTTGGGGGCCAGGGGGATCACTGAAGCTTTCTTT; size: -; D: TRBD1; V: TRBV7-6; J: TRBJ1-1
CDR3: CASRRLAGDTGELFF; DNA: TGCGCCAGCCGCCGACTAGCGGGGGACACCGGGGAGCTGTTTTTT; size: -; D: TRBD2; V: TRBV5-1; J: TRBJ2-2
CDR3: CASSYALGGYGYTF; DNA: TGTGCCAGCAGTTACGCTCTGGGGGGCTATGGCTACACCTTC; size: few; D: -; V: TRBV6-5; J: TRBJ1-2